A single sample is the source of the 23 T cell receptor beta chains below, sequenced in a study of blood T cell repertoires in COVID-19. TCRdb's copy holds only in-frame clones and misses some; the assay was immunoSEQ multiplex PCR. This sample has tens of thousands of clones, with 79% found just once. The sequenced sample was peripheral blood. These receptors were obtained from a man between 60 and 70 years old with active or convalescent COVID-19.

The rearrangement joins TRBV5-1 to TRBJ2-3, with 8 nucleotides matching TRBD2. The CDR3 is 16 amino acids. The V and J ends lost 2 bases and 2 bases, in that order; junction bases with no gene match: 7. Germline V lookup: CDR1 SGHRS, CDR2 YFSETQ. Written as DNA, the CDR3 is TGCGCCAGCAGCTTCCGGGGGGGCTCGACCACAGATACGCAGTATTTT. Translating gives CASSFRGGSTTDTQYF.

The chain couples TRBV5-5 to TRBJ1-6, with 7 bases that match TRBD1. The CDR3 has 15 residues. In germline, CDR1 is SGHKS, CDR2 YYEKEE (reference sequence). Unmatched junction bases numbered 8, after V lost 4 bases and J lost 7 bases. The CDR3 region is CASSPYPDRNSPLHF. The CDR3 DNA reads TGTGCCAGCAGCCCATACCCGGACAGGAATTCACCCCTCCACTTT. The full variable domain, with the rest looked up from reference TRBV5-5 and TRBJ1-6, is DAGVTQSPTHLIKTRGQQVTLRCSPISGHKSVSWYQQVLGQGPQFIFQYYEKEERGRGNFPDRFSARQFPNYSSELNVNALLLGDSALYLCASSPYPDRNSPLHFGNGTRLTVT.

This chain connects TRBV4-2 to TRBJ2-7; 9 positions agree with TRBD1. The CDR3 contains 14 residues. V lost 5 bases, J lost 6 bases, and 8 bases stayed unmatched. Germline assignment: CDR1 LGHNA and CDR2 YNFKEQ. The CDR3 spells CASSAGQGFLEQYF. The CDR3 coding sequence is TGTGCCAGCAGCGCCGGACAGGGGTTTCTCGAGCAGTACTTC.

This clone occurred once. The chain is built from TRBV15 and TRBJ2-3; D might be TRBD2 (6 bases). CDR3 length equals 16 residues. CDR1 LNHNV and CDR2 YYDKDF come from the germline V gene (reference sequence). Trimming left V 2 bases short and J 2 bases short, with 14 bases between. CDR3 DNA: TGTGCCACCAGCAGACGACGGGACTGGTACACAGATACGCAGTATTTT. It codes for CATSRRRDWYTDTQYF.

The rearrangement uses TRBV28 and TRBJ2-7; the match to TRBD1 covers 11 bases. The V segment lost 5 bases and the J segment 7 bases; nucleotides outside the gene matches: 10. Germline CDR1 and CDR2: MDHEN and SYDVKM. The CDR3 is made up of 15 amino acids. The CDR3 DNA reads as TGTGCCAGCAGTGGCGCCGGGACAGGGGGTCGAGAGCAGTACTTC. Protein: CASSGAGTGGREQYF.

V gene TRBV6-2 or TRBV6-3 combines with J gene TRBJ1-5, with 8 bases identical to TRBD1. Unmatched junction bases numbered 25, after V lost 6 bases and J lost 0 bases. The CDR3 extends over 22 amino acids. Germline V CDR1 and CDR2: MNHEY, SVGEGT. CDR3 DNA sequence: TGTGCCAGCAGCCTAAGATGGATGAAGGACAGGGCCAGCAGATATAGCAATCAGCCCCAGCATTTT. Amino acid sequence: CASSLRWMKDRASRYSNQPQHF.

The chain links TRBV6-9 to TRBJ1-2; perhaps TRBD1 as D (6 bases). V was clipped by 2 bases and J by 7 bases, with 11 bases between them. The germline V gene encodes CDR1 MNHGY and CDR2 SVAAGI. The CDR3 extends over 13 amino acids. CDR3 coding DNA: TGTGCCAGCAGTTATACGGGGGGCAGTGGCTACACCTTC. The encoded protein is CASSYTGGSGYTF.

The CDR3: CASSTSGGNTEAFF. The CDR3 DNA reads as TGTGCCAGTAGTACCTCCGGGGGTAACACTGAAGCTTTCTTT. This chain uses TRBV19 with TRBJ1-1, with D possibly TRBD1 on 5 matching bases. The V gene's germline CDR1 is LNHDA and CDR2 SQIVND (reference sequence). This CDR3 region has 14 residues. With 4 bases removed from V and 2 bases from J, the gap between germline ends came to 11 bases.

About this clone: One end of the junction is discordant with germline, which a read error may explain. V gene TRBV9 combines with J gene TRBJ2-7; tentative D call: TRBD1 (5 bases). The V gene's germline CDR1 is SGDLS and CDR2 YYNGEE. This CDR3 region has 15 residues. CDR3 in amino acids: CASSVGGVLPTSIIF. The DNA of the CDR3 is TGTGCCAGCAGCGTAGGGGGCGTTCTCCCTACGAGCATTATCTTC.

This clone showed up just once. This chain links TRBV29-1 with TRBJ2-1, with D tentatively TRBD2 (7 bases). Trimming removed 5 bases at V and 1 base at J, with 15 bases between. The CDR3 is 15 residues long. CDR1 is SQVTM, CDR2 ANQGSEA, per germline. The CDR3 sequence is CSVPRGGGSYNEQFF. CDR3 sequence (DNA): TGCAGCGTTCCAAGAGGGGGGGGTTCCTACAATGAGCAGTTCTTC.

V usage is TRBV4-2 and J usage is TRBJ1-2; 8 bases are shared with TRBD1. V trimming: 0 bases; J trimming: 6 bases; junction bases outside the gene matches: 9. The CDR3 is made up of 16 amino acids. Looked up from germline, CDR1 is LGHNA and CDR2 is YNFKEQ. In DNA, the CDR3 is TGTGCCAGCAGCCAAGACAGACAGGGGTCCTTCGATGGCTACACCTTC. Translating gives CASSQDRQGSFDGYTF.

The chain uses TRBV18 and TRBJ2-7; 8 positions match TRBD1. The germline V gene has CDR1 KGHSH and CDR2 LQKENI. The ends lost 5 bases at V and 2 bases at J; junction bases unmatched: 8. CDR3 length equals 15 residues. The CDR3, as DNA: TGTGCCAGCTCAGTGACAGGGGCCCTTCCCTACGAGCAGTACTTC. It specifies CASSVTGALPYEQYF.

The V gene is TRBV6-5, the J gene TRBJ2-3; D gene unclear. Germline CDR1 MNHEY, CDR2 SVGAGI. The CDR3 extends over 11 amino acids. The V gene lost 10 bases and the J gene lost 2 bases, with 7 bases spanning the gap. The CDR3 sequence: CATRYTDTQYF. DNA for the CDR3: TGTGCCACCAGATACACAGATACGCAGTATTTT.

V usage is TRBV9 and J usage is TRBJ1-3, with D possibly matching TRBD1 (6 bases). Germline CDR1 and CDR2: SGDLS and YYNGEE. V was cut by 3 bases and J by 4 bases, with 17 bases left in between. The CDR3 totals 16 residues. CDR3 in DNA: TGTGCCAGCAGCGCCGAAGACAGGCTACTCGGAAACACCATATATTTT. Translated, it gives CASSAEDRLLGNTIYF.

This clone was seen just once. The chain combines TRBV7-3 with TRBJ2-3; 13 nucleotides agree with TRBD2. Trimming cost V 5 bases and J 3 bases; bases outside gene matches: 11. Per germline, CDR1 SGHTA and CDR2 FQGTGA. This CDR3 is 18 amino acids long. CDR3 protein: CASSPPTGTSGVTDTQYF. The CDR3 coding sequence is TGTGCCAGCAGCCCACCCACCGGGACTAGCGGGGTGACAGATACGCAGTATTTT.

This clone occurred a few times. V gene TRBV11-2 combines with J gene TRBJ1-2; D might be TRBD1 (5 bases). This CDR3 region has 13 residues. The germline V gene encodes CDR1 SGHAT and CDR2 FQNNGV. The ends were cut back, 5 bases at V and 4 bases at J, with 11 bases in the middle. The CDR3 is CASSVDSVYGYTF. The CDR3 region has the DNA TGTGCCAGCAGCGTTGACAGCGTCTATGGCTACACCTTC. Supplemented by reference TRBV11-2 and TRBJ1-2, the full variable domain reads EAGVAQSPRYKIIEKRQSVAFWCNPISGHATLYWYQQILGQGPKLLIQFQNNGVVDDSQLPKDRFSAERLKGVDSTLKIQPAKLEDSAVYLCASSVDSVYGYTFGSGTRLTVV.

J is TRBJ1-1 and V is TRBV18; 8 bases are a match to TRBD1. This CDR3 is 15 amino acids long. Germline V gives CDR1 KGHSH, CDR2 LQKENI. V was clipped by 0 bases and J by 6 bases; unmatched bases: 6. The CDR3, as DNA: TGTGCCAGCTCACCACCCGACAGGGGTTCCGCTGAAGCTTTCTTT. Its protein product is CASSPPDRGSAEAFF. The entire variable domain, with the rest obtained from reference TRBV18 and TRBJ1-1, is as follows: NAGVMQNPRHLVRRRGQEARLRCSPMKGHSHVYWYRQLPEEGLKFMVYLQKENIIDESGMPKERFSAEFPKEGPSILRIQQVVRGDSAAYFCASSPPDRGSAEAFFGQGTRLTVV.

The J gene is TRBJ2-7, the V gene TRBV2; D call uncertain. V lost 6 bases and J lost 3, with 6 bases in between. CDR1 is SNHLY and CDR2 is FYNNEI in the germline V gene. CDR3 length: 11 residues. The CDR3 is CASRESYEQYF. In DNA form, the CDR3 reads TGTGCCAGCAGGGAGAGCTACGAGCAGTACTTC. The full variable domain, with the rest looked up from reference TRBV2 and TRBJ2-7, is EPEVTQTPSHQVTQMGQEVILRCVPISNHLYFYWYRQILGQKVEFLVSFYNNEISEKSEIFDDQFSVERPDGSNFTLKIRSTKLEDSAMYFCASRESYEQYFGPGTRLTVT.

The chain carries TRBV3-1 (or the pseudogene TRBV3-2) and TRBJ2-1, with a tentative D call TRBD2 (6 bases). Germline lookup yields CDR1 LGHDT and CDR2 YNNKEL (reference sequence). The V gene lost 1 base and the J gene lost 12 bases, with 16 bases spanning the gap. This CDR3 is 14 amino acids long. In nucleotides, the CDR3 is TGTGCCAGCAGCCAAGGCAGGGCAGGGACTTCGCAGTTCTTC. As protein: CASSQGRAGTSQFF.

V is TRBV2 and J is TRBJ1-2, with unresolved D. The CDR3 loop spans 14 amino acids. V lost 1 base, J lost 4 bases, and 10 bases lay in between. Per the germline V gene, CDR1 is SNHLY and CDR2 is FYNNEI. The CDR3 region is CASSEVSGAYGYTF. Here the CDR3 DNA reads TGTGCCAGCAGTGAAGTTTCAGGCGCCTATGGCTACACCTTC.

This chain joins TRBV10-3 and TRBJ2-6; D might be TRBD1 (6 bases). The germline CDR1 and CDR2 sequences are ENHRY and SYGVKD. There are 13 residues in the CDR3. V shed 7 bases and J shed 4 bases, with 8 bases lying between them. CDR3 amino acids: CAITGDGANVLTF. The CDR3, as DNA: TGTGCCATCACAGGGGACGGGGCCAACGTCCTGACTTTC.

This sequence joins TRBV6-5 and TRBJ2-7, with unresolved D. The length of the CDR3 is 14 residues. Per germline, CDR1 MNHEY and CDR2 SVGAGI. The ends were cut back, 5 bases at V and 5 bases at J, with 16 bases in the middle. Here the CDR3 reads CASSRRLIPNEQYF. In nucleotides, the CDR3 is TGTGCCAGCAGTAGAAGACTGATTCCCAACGAGCAGTACTTC.

This chain joins TRBV11-3 and TRBJ2-2; TRBD2 might be the D (6 bases). The ends were cut back, 1 base at V and 3 bases at J, with 15 bases in the middle. This CDR3 is built from 17 residues. The V gene's germline CDR1 is SGHNT and CDR2 YENEEA. This chain's CDR3 is CASSLALLRDYTGELFF. DNA of the CDR3: TGTGCCAGCAGCTTAGCCCTCTTGCGGGATTACACCGGGGAGCTGTTTTTT.